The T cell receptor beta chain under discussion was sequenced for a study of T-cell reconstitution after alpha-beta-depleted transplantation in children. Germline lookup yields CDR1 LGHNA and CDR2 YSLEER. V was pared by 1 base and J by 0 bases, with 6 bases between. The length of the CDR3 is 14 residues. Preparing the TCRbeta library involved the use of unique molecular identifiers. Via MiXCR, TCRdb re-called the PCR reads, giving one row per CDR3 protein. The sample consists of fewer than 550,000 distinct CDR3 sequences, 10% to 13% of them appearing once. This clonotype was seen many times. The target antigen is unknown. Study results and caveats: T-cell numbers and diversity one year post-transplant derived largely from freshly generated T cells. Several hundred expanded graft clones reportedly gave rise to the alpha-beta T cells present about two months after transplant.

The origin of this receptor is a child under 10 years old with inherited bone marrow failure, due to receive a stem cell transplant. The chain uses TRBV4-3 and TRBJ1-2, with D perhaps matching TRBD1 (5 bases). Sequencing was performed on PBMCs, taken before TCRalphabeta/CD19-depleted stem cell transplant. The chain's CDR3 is CASSQARANYGYTF. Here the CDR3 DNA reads TGCGCCAGCAGCCAAGCCAGGGCTAACTATGGCTACACCTTC.